Presented here are 21 T cell receptor beta chains from one specimen sequenced in a study of glioma-infiltrating T cells after dendritic cell vaccination. Here immunoSEQ multiplex PCR was the method, and the copy in TCRdb shows in-frame clones only, minus some. The sample includes tens of thousands of clones, about 86% of them seen just once. Stated time point: after dendritic cell vaccination, including at tumor progression/relapse. Sequences were derived from blood, sampled after dendritic cell vaccination. The receptor source for this set is a human donor with glioblastoma.

The chain links TRBV7-9 to TRBJ1-1; D might be TRBD1 (5 bases). Germline loops: CDR1 SEHNR, CDR2 FQNEAQ (reference sequence). The CDR3 is made up of 13 amino acids. Trimming took off 4 bases at V and 1 base at J, with 7 bases between the two ends. Here the CDR3 DNA reads TGTGCCAGCAGCTCGACAGAGAACACTGAAGCTTTCTTT. This sequence encodes CASSSTENTEAFF.

This rearrangement joins TRBV6-4 to TRBJ1-4, with 7 nucleotides matching TRBD1. CDR1 and CDR2 (germline): MRHNA, SNTAGT. This CDR3 region has 15 residues. J was trimmed by 4 bases and V by 8 bases; bases with no gene match: 10. The CDR3 sequence is CASSGQPGGNEKLFF. CDR3 in DNA: TGTGCCAGCTCGGGACAGCCAGGGGGTAATGAAAAACTGTTTTTT.

This clone was seen a single time. The CDR3 DNA is TGCGCCAGCAGCCTCCGACAGGGAACTGAAGCTTTCTTT. Translation: CASSLRQGTEAFF. The rearrangement uses TRBV4-1 and TRBJ1-1; 7 bases line up with TRBD1. The CDR3 length is 13 residues. V lost 4 bases, J lost 5 bases, and 4 bases stayed unmatched. Looked up from germline, CDR1 is MGHRA and CDR2 is YSYEKL.

CDR3 region: CASSDPSRDRTSYNSPLHF. CDR3 DNA: TGTGCCAGTAGTGACCCCTCTCGTGACAGGACCTCCTATAATTCACCCCTCCACTTT. This sequence joins TRBV19 and TRBJ1-6; tentatively, D is TRBD1 (6 bases). Trimming stripped 5 bases from V and 0 bases from J, with 20 bases between. The CDR3 length is 19 residues. The germline gives CDR1 LNHDA, CDR2 SQIVND (reference sequence).

This rearrangement joins TRBV18 to TRBJ2-2, with D possibly being TRBD2 (6 bases). V was pared by 2 bases and J by 5 bases, with 15 bases between. The germline V gene encodes CDR1 KGHSH and CDR2 LQKENI. The CDR3 contains 16 residues. This chain's CDR3 is CASSPVSLGGTGELFF. The DNA for the CDR3 is TGTGCCAGCTCACCAGTTAGCCTCGGAGGGACCGGGGAGCTGTTTTTT.

This chain links TRBV25-1 with TRBJ1-2; 7 nucleotides line up with TRBD1. The V and J ends lost 0 bases and 1 base, in that order; junction bases with no gene match: 5. The germline V gene encodes CDR1 MGHDK and CDR2 SYGVNS. This CDR3 has 16 amino acids. The CDR3 region has the DNA TGTGCCAGCAGTGAATATAGCGGGACAGTTAACTATGGCTACACCTTC. Translated: CASSEYSGTVNYGYTF.

The CDR3 nucleotides read TGTGCCAGCAGCCAAGATCCCGGACTAGCGGGGCCCACAGATACGCAGTATTTT. Translation: CASSQDPGLAGPTDTQYF. V gene TRBV4-2 combines with J gene TRBJ2-3, with 12 bases fitting TRBD2. Germline V lookup: CDR1 LGHNA, CDR2 YNFKEQ. This CDR3 spans 18 amino acids. The trim removed 0 bases at V and 2 bases at J, leaving 6 bases unmatched.

J is TRBJ1-4 and V is TRBV27, with 8 nucleotides matching TRBD1. Per the germline V gene, CDR1 is MNHEY and CDR2 is SMNVEV (reference sequence). This CDR3 has 15 amino acids. J was trimmed by 5 bases and V by 5 bases; bases with no gene match: 7. Written as DNA, the CDR3 is TGTGCCAGCAGTCCGTACAGGGGGGGAAATGAAAAACTGTTTTTT. Protein product: CASSPYRGGNEKLFF.

This rearrangement joins TRBV11-3 to TRBJ2-7; D gene uncertain. The V and J ends lost 0 bases and 0 bases respectively, with 12 bases between them. The CDR3 has 16 amino acids. CDR1 and CDR2 from the germline V gene are SGHNT and YENEEA. CDR3 loop: CASSLDLTSYSYEQYF. CDR3 DNA sequence: TGTGCCAGCAGCTTAGATCTCACTTCCTACTCCTACGAGCAGTACTTC.

This rearrangement joins TRBV2 to TRBJ2-7, with 8 bases that match TRBD1. V shed 5 bases, J shed 3 bases, and the junction held 9 bases outside the gene matches. The germline gives CDR1 SNHLY, CDR2 FYNNEI. This CDR3 has 15 residues. The CDR3 DNA follows: TGTGCCAGCAGTCGGGAACAGGGGGTTATCTACGAGCAGTACTTC. This translates into CASSREQGVIYEQYF.

The rearrangement links TRBV6-5 to TRBJ2-1; TRBD2 matches 9 bases. This CDR3 has 14 amino acids. V trimming: 8 bases; J trimming: 7 bases; junction bases outside the gene matches: 9. Germline CDR1 MNHEY, CDR2 SVGAGI. The CDR3: CASALAGTSNEQFF. The CDR3 coding sequence is TGTGCCAGCGCTCTAGCGGGGACTAGTAATGAGCAGTTCTTC.

This chain links TRBV6-5 with TRBJ2-7; TRBD1 matches 10 bases. V shed 7 bases, J shed 7 bases, and the junction held 10 bases outside the gene matches. From germline, CDR1 is MNHEY and CDR2 SVGAGI. The CDR3 consists of 14 residues. The CDR3: CASKTGTGAKEQYF. Here the CDR3 DNA reads TGTGCCAGCAAGACGGGGACAGGGGCTAAAGAGCAGTACTTC.

This clone occurred once. The CDR3 DNA is TGTGCCAGCAGCTTGACAGATACCGGGGAGCTGTTTTTT. Encoded protein: CASSLTDTGELFF. The genes are TRBV11-3 and TRBJ2-2; possibly TRBD1 for D (5 bases). Germline values: CDR1 SGHNT, CDR2 YENEEA. With 3 bases removed from V and 5 bases from J, the gap between germline ends came to 7 bases. The length of the CDR3 is 13 residues.

This clone has only one observation. This rearrangement joins TRBV19 to TRBJ1-1, with 11 bases lining up with TRBD1. CDR1 is LNHDA and CDR2 is SQIVND in the germline V gene (reference sequence). This CDR3 has 14 amino acids. Unmatched junction bases numbered 1, after V lost 3 bases and J lost 4 bases. Here the CDR3 DNA reads TGTGCCAGTAGTATCGGGACAGGGGGCACTGAAGCTTTCTTT. As protein: CASSIGTGGTEAFF.

The rearrangement links TRBV5-6 to TRBJ2-5, with 7 nucleotides matching TRBD2. Matching the DNA end better, TRBJ2-7 makes the J call doubtful. The CDR3 is 13 residues long. Germline V lookup: CDR1 SGHDT, CDR2 YYEEEE. Here the CDR3 DNA reads TGTGCCAGCCGGGGGGAGACCTCCTACGAGCAGTACTTC. Protein: CASRGETSYEQYF.

This chain links TRBV5-1 with TRBJ2-5, with 12 bases fitting TRBD2. The CDR3 consists of 15 residues. CDR1 and CDR2 (germline): SGHRS, YFSETQ. Trimming at V came to 6 bases and at J to 1 base, leaving 4 bases not matched to a gene. The CDR3 region is CASTMTSGSQETQYF. The CDR3 DNA reads TGCGCCAGCACTATGACTAGCGGGAGCCAAGAGACCCAGTACTTC.

This chain joins TRBV2 and TRBJ2-7; 8 bases align to TRBD2. V was pared by 6 bases and J by 1 base, with 5 bases of the junction left unmatched. Germline values: CDR1 SNHLY, CDR2 FYNNEI. This CDR3 is built from 14 residues. The CDR3 protein is CASSPTSESYEQYF. CDR3 in DNA: TGTGCCAGCAGCCCGACTAGCGAATCCTACGAGCAGTACTTC.

This clone came up once. The junction and the germline gene differ at one end; a read error may be behind it. This chain uses TRBV6-1 with TRBJ2-7, with 10 bases lining up with TRBD2. The length of the CDR3 is 15 residues. Germline lookup yields CDR1 MNHNS and CDR2 SASEGT. CDR3 amino acids: CASSEEGTSAYEQHF. In DNA, the CDR3 is TGTGCCAGCAGTGAAGAAGGGACTAGCGCCTACGAGCAGCACTTC.

V usage is TRBV6-1 and J usage is TRBJ2-7; TRBD1 matches at 10 bases. The CDR3 loop spans 15 amino acids. Trimming took 3 bases from V and 7 from J; bases not matched to a gene: 9. Germline values: CDR1 MNHNS, CDR2 SASEGT. As DNA, the CDR3 is TGTGCCAGCAGTGACCGACAGGGGGCGCTGGGGGAGCAGTACTTC. Amino acid sequence: CASSDRQGALGEQYF.

The chain couples TRBV2 to TRBJ2-1; D uncertain. This CDR3 has 13 residues. Trimming took off 4 bases at V and 9 bases at J, with 13 bases between the two ends. CDR1 and CDR2 from the germline V gene are SNHLY and FYNNEI. Here the CDR3 DNA reads TGTGCCAGCAGTGGGAGACTGTTCTTTGAGCAGTTCTTC. Amino acids: CASSGRLFFEQFF. The complete variable domain, with remaining parts taken from reference TRBV2 and TRBJ2-1, reads EPEVTQTPSHQVTQMGQEVILRCVPISNHLYFYWYRQILGQKVEFLVSFYNNEISEKSEIFDDQFSVERPDGSNFTLKIRSTKLEDSAMYFCASSGRLFFEQFFGPGTRLTVL.

The rearrangement uses TRBV11-3 and TRBJ1-2, with a tentative D call TRBD1 (5 bases). V gave up 3 bases and J gave up 4 bases, with 6 bases separating them. This CDR3 contains 12 residues. CDR1 SGHNT and CDR2 YENEEA come from the germline V gene. Written as DNA, the CDR3 is TGTGCCAGCAGCTTGGGGCTCTATGGCTACACCTTC. It yields the protein CASSLGLYGYTF.